Below, one TCR beta chain is given with its context. TCRdb itself ran the PCR reads through MiXCR, one entry per CDR3 protein. The sample consists of around 20,000 distinct CDR3 sequences, about 35% of them appearing once. The trim removed 6 bases at V and 7 bases at J, leaving 10 bases unmatched. The CDR3 runs to 15 residues. This sample was included in a study of immune characterization of retroperitoneal liposarcoma. The rearrangement joins TRBV12-3 or TRBV12-4 to TRBJ1-4; 8 nucleotides match TRBD1. This TCR came from a male donor with retroperitoneal liposarcoma. The sequenced sample consisted of blood. CDR3 DNA: TGTGCCAGCAGACTCCAGGGGGCCGTTTTTGAAAAACTGTTTTTT. This encodes CASRLQGAVFEKLFF.